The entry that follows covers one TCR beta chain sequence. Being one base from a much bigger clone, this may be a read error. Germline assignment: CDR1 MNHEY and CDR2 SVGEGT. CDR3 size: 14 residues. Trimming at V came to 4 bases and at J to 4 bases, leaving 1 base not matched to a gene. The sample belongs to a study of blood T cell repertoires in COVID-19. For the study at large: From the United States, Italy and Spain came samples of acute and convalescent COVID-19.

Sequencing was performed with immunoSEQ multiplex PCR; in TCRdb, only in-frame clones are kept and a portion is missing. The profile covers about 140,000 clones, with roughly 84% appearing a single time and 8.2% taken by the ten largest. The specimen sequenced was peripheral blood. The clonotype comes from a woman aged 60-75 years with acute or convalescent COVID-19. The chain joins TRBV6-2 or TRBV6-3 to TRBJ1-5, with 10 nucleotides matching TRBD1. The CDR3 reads CASSSGQGNQPQHF. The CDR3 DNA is TGTGCCAGCAGTTCGGGACAGGGGAATCAGCCCCAGCATTTT.